This T cell receptor beta chain was observed in a study of CD8 T cells in ankylosing spondylitis. A single record per CDR3 protein comes from TCRdb applying MiXCR to the 5' RACE reads. The sample lists around 130,000 distinct CDR3 sequences; 7% were seen once. The CDR3 sequence is 13 residues long. The germline V and J ends were trimmed by 4 bases and 3 bases, with 8 bases remaining between them. Germline lookup yields CDR1 SGHRS and CDR2 YFSETQ. This clonotype was recorded many times. The TCR sequence derives from a male donor with ankylosing spondylitis or in good health (not recorded which). The rearrangement joins TRBV5-1 to TRBJ1-5; no clear D. Sequenced input: blood, either unsorted or a sorted T cell fraction (not recorded which). The CDR3 nucleotides read TGCGCCAGCAGCCCCGAACTCAATCAGCCCCAGCATTTT. Translation gives CASSPELNQPQHF.